This TCR beta chain is from a study of shared clonotypes between healthy human individuals. As for the study in general: Serving as donors were two women and a few men, whose ages spanned 18 to 49.

Overall study results and limits: What naive subsets generally showed was a larger estimated richness than memory subsets showed.

A note on this clone: Its antigen is unidentified.

Genomic DNA from each subset was divided evenly over several immunoSEQ plates. As processed by the authors: ImmunoSEQ sequences covered only the junction and lacked quality scores; filtering therefore differed. The data were produced by immunoSEQ multiplex PCR, yet TCRdb's version contains in-frame clones alone and is incomplete. V and J calls and clone size are as listed in that table; D and trimming were resolved from the DNA. Found here are about 2.3 million clones, 85% to 95% of them singletons; the top ten hold 0.3% to 0.4%. Germline assignment: CDR1 SGHTA and CDR2 FQGNSA. Trimming removed 5 bases from V and 5 bases from J; junction bases left unmatched: 5. This CDR3 has 14 amino acids.

Sequencing used naive CD4+ T cells from PBMCs. Subset meaning: CD45RA+ positively selected. The TCR comes from a man aged 18 to 29 in good health. Some clones in this sample may be carry-over from other donors' samples. The V call is TRBV7-2, the J call TRBJ1-5; TRBD1 matches at 8 bases. Here the CDR3 reads CASSTGQGYQPQHF. CDR3 DNA sequence: TGTGCCAGCAGCACCGGACAGGGTTATCAGCCCCAGCATTTT. Supplemented by reference TRBV7-2 and TRBJ1-5, the full variable domain reads GAGVSQSPSNKVTEKGKDVELRCDPISGHTALYWYRQSLGQGLEFLIYFQGNSAPDKSGLPSDRFSAERTGGSVSTLTIQRTQQEDSAVYLCASSTGQGYQPQHFGDGTRLSIL.